This paragraph reports one TCR beta chain. What this receptor recognizes is not known. Base quality data are lacking; no much larger clone is found one base away. From its cysteine to its phenylalanine, the CDR3 spans 15 amino acids. The kept DNA is CDR3 alone, 45 bases in frame from the first base. Compared with germline, V lacks 0 bases and J lacks 4 bases; bases without a gene match: 5. CDR1 and CDR2 were assigned from the germline V gene (reference sequence) as MNHNY and SVGAGI. Library generation was performed with the immunoSEQ multiplex PCR assay. A mixture of 60 forward primers for TCR Vbeta segments and 13 reverse primers for TCR Jbeta segments was used in the multiplex PCR. The CDR3 region of rearranged TCR beta genes was amplified from genomic DNA by a multiplex PCR assay. On the Illumina HiSeq System, the amplified TCR beta libraries were sequenced as 87-base-pair reads. From the authors' description of their analysis: A later analysis tallied 75 million to 85 million unique TCR beta chains across the 666 repertoires, and some 10 million of those chains were shared by two or more donors. A nearest-neighbor algorithm error-corrected the raw reads and collapsed the reads into unique sequences, merging closely related sequences to remove PCR and sequencing errors. V, D and J gene segments were assigned by aligning CDR3 sequences to IMGT reference sequences. For a sequence to be retained, a match of at least six nucleotides to both a V gene segment and a J gene segment was required. A rearrangement was called productive if the CDR3 had no stop codons and remained in frame with V and J, and every other rearrangement was called non-productive. CDR3 was defined by IMGT convention, running from the second conserved V-encoded cysteine to the conserved J-encoded phenylalanine. The earlier analysis of around 640 of the donors excluded sequences that lacked an unambiguous match to a single V gene segment. An earlier analysis of some 500 of the donors classified V segments as functional when productive rearrangements were above 56.7% and as segregating when the standard deviation between donors was above 5%. A statistical classification framework was built to diagnose cytomegalovirus status from the catalog of TCR beta chain sequences. A later analysis assigned V and J genes by comparing TCR nucleotide sequences with IMGT/GENE-DB human TR gene sequences. Using the TCRdist pipeline, a later analysis assigned CDR3 sequences along with most-parsimonious VDJ recombination scenarios. In a later analysis, every TCR beta chain was defined by the combination of its CDR3 amino acid sequence and its V-gene family, and reads without a unique V-gene family were dropped. To address suspected cross-contamination and a sequencing artifact, a later analysis removed approximately 600 highly shared, low-generation-probability nucleotide sequences. In a later analysis, a clonal expansion index was calculated for each public chain from normalized within-repertoire ranks of inferred template counts. In a later analysis, generation probabilities were computed using a VDJ recombination model fitted to out-of-frame rearrangements, and the results were checked against IGoR. A later analysis scored TCR-TCR, TCR-HLA and TCR-CMV co-occurrence with hypergeometric tests, applying a repertoire-size bias correction to TCR pairs. In a later analysis, false discovery rates were estimated by permuting HLA or CMV assignments 20 times. A later analysis grouped co-occurring TCRs with DBSCAN, adding TCRdist sequence similarity when clustering within HLA-allele-positive subsets. For co-occurrence clustering, repertoires with fewer than 30,000 or more than 120,000 public chains were excluded, along with five or six repertoires with anomalous nucleotide sharing. The clones in this table, taken by TCRdb from immuneACCESS, are in-frame only. Not every clone is retained; where verified, under half of the shortfall comes from an unresolved V gene, and the cause of the rest is unknown. That table is the source of V, J and clone size, and D and trimming were worked out from the DNA. For this sample there are roughly 230,000 clones; over 75% appear just once. The ten largest clonotypes hold about 0.45% of the sample.

The data belong to a study of cytomegalovirus exposure and HLA in healthy donors listed by TCRdb under 2017. Regarding the complete study: An earlier analysis of a few hundred of the donors reported roughly 300 Gb of sequence data and around 110 million unique TCR beta sequences obtained from approximately 180 million T cells. Across around 400 genotyped donors of the cohort, an average of about 250,000 unique TCR beta nucleotide sequences per donor were sequenced, and approximately 17% of those sequences were non-productive. Donor age, sex, ethnicity and CMV serostatus were compiled alongside the repertoire data. The genetic ancestry cluster associated with self-reported Caucasian donors included about 81% of the roughly 400 genotyped donors. Approximately 310 gigabases of sequencing data and approximately 84 million unique TCR sequences were included in an early release covering several hundred HLA-typed donors. Along with the roughly 700-subject first cohort, a separate validation cohort of over a hundred different subjects was used. In an earlier analysis of roughly 540 of the donors, high-throughput TCR beta sequencing was used to judge whether each TCR beta V gene segment behaved as functional or pseudogenic. Typing coverage differed by locus: A, B, C, DRB1 and DQB1 were typed in about 620-640 donors, DQA1 in 500 to 550, DPA1 in roughly 590, and DPB1 in 450 to 490. Rather than drawing on any new phenotypic data, the later analysis identified candidate immune exposures from TCR beta sequences and the way those sequences occurred across donors. The study profiled the T cell repertoires of 550 to 700 subjects by immunosequencing and related them to cytomegalovirus serostatus. To predict cytomegalovirus infection status, the study brought together high-throughput TCR immunosequencing, statistical association of individual TCRs with disease status, and machine learning. A later genetic analysis used genome-wide SNP genotypes for 398 of the 666 donors, treating that subset as a discovery cohort. A later analysis re-examined previously published TCR beta repertoires from more than 550 donors and added high-resolution HLA genotyping to investigate patterns of TCR occurrence. Because of strong linkage in the cohort, five DR-DQ haplotypes were treated as single units for association and clustering. Class I and class II HLA loci were covered by the typing at four-digit resolution. The aim of the study was to test whether cataloging public T cell receptors could identify signatures of past pathogen exposure. All discovery cohort repertoires had been generated using a single sequencing platform. The investigation overall reported the following: This cohort had only TCR beta chains sequenced, and the lack of alpha or paired-chain data limited which features could be detected. When HLA alleles, especially DR and DQ, strongly co-occurred, attributing TCR associations to individual alleles was difficult. Linkage disequilibrium might explain the correlated functional status among segregating V segments, but an unknown experimental factor could not be excluded. Compared with equally common non-associated chains, HLA-associated TCR beta chains in a later analysis were more clonally expanded and had lower generation probabilities. The authors suggested that the approach could potentially be extended to other disease states and immunological phenotypes. Across donors, most TCR sequences were observed very rarely, whereas some public TCRs were present in many individuals. V-gene and J-gene trimming of TCR beta chains was associated with a missense DCLRE1C variant in a later genetic analysis, and the association was replicated in an independent cohort. At a false discovery rate of 0.05, a later analysis linked some 18,000 TCR beta sequences to specific HLA alleles. CMV serostatus was the only immune exposure information available for the cohort. In vitro tests confirmed that a few of the cytomegalovirus-associated TCR beta chains recognize cytomegalovirus antigens. A further reported finding was that TCR beta sequences accurately predicted the HLA-A and HLA-B alleles for most subjects in the first cohort. According to a later genetic analysis, donors in an Asian-associated ancestry cluster had fewer N-insertions in productive TCRs than the approximately 700-donor mean. In both the original and validation cohorts, the classifier was reported to diagnose cytomegalovirus status with high specificity and sensitivity. In a later analysis, several top co-occurrence clusters were reported to appear linked to parvovirus B19, influenza, CMV and Epstein-Barr virus. A group of highly shared sequence variants was considered likely to be a technical artifact of the sequencing pipeline. In a later analysis, the rate of TCR association differed among HLA loci, with DRB1 alleles having the most associated TCRs and HLA-C alleles having the fewest. Some IMGT-functional V segments, including TRBV6-2 and TRBV6-3, could not be distinguished by the 87-base-pair reads and were therefore excluded. In an earlier analysis of some 640 of the donors, most TCR beta V segments were observed in productive rearrangements about 87% or about 30% of the time, broadly matching IMGT annotations. Presence/absence analyses assumed roughly uniform sequencing depth across donors, an assumption that may not hold. According to a later analysis, most CMV-associated TCR beta chains appeared to be HLA-restricted, and the HLA associations seemed to be driven largely by CMV exposure. Because HLA typing was unavailable for some donors at each locus, only the typed subset was used in association tests. In the study, approximately 150 TCR beta chains were listed as associated with cytomegalovirus. The earlier analysis of approximately 560 of the donors excluded roughly 16 rarely observed V segments, including chromosome 9 orphons, because counts were too low.

The cohort comprised some 680 healthy bone marrow donors. Cohort members were all nominally healthy when sampled, although unrecorded immune exposures were likely present. The donor tested CMV seronegative and was one of the 352 seronegative cohort members. Each donor provided a peripheral blood sample, and peripheral blood mononuclear cells were used for TCR beta sequencing. The Qiagen DNeasy Blood Extraction Kit was used to extract genomic DNA from the blood cell samples. The rearrangement combines TRBV6-6 with TRBJ2-7, with 8 bases aligning to TRBD1. The source is a boy aged 5-17 years in good health and CMV-seronegative. The sequenced material came from PBMCs. The CDR3 protein: CASSYSATGAYEQYF. The DNA sequence is given as TGTGCCAGCAGTTACTCCGCGACAGGGGCTTACGAGCAGTACTTC.